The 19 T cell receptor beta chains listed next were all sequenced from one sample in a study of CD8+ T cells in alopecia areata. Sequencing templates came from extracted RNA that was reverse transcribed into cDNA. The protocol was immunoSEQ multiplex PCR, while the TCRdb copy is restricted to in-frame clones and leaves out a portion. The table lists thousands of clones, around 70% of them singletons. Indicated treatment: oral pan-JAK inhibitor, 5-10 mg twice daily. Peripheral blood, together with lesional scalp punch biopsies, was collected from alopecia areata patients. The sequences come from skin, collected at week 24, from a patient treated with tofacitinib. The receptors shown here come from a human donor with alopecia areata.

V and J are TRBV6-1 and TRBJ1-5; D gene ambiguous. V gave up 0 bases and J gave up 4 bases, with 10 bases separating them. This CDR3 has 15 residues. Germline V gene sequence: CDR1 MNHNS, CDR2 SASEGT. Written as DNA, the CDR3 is TGTGCCAGCAGTGAAGCGGGCCAGCAAAATCAGCCCCAGCATTTT. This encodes CASSEAGQQNQPQHF.

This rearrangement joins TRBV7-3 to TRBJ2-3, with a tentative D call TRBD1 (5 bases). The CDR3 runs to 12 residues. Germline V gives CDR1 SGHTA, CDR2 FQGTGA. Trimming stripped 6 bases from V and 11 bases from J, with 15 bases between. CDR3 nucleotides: TGTGCCAGCAGGGACGTGCAGGGCATGCAGTATTTT. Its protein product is CASRDVQGMQYF.

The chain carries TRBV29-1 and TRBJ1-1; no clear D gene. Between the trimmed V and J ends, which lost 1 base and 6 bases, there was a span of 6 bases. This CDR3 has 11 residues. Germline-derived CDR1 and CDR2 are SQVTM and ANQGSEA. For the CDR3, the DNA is TGCAGCGTTGAAGTCGCATCTGAAGCTTTCTTT. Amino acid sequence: CSVEVASEAFF.

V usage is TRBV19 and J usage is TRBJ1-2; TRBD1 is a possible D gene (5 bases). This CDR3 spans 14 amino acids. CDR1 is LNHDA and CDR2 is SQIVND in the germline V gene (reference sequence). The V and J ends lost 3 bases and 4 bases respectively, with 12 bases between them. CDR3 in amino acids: CASSIRRQSYGYTF. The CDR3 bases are TGTGCCAGTAGTATTAGGAGACAGAGCTATGGCTACACCTTC.

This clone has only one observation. CDR3 nucleotide sequence: TGTGCCTGGCCGGGACTAGTCCTCTCCTACGAGCAGTACTTC. As protein: CAWPGLVLSYEQYF. The chain joins TRBV30 to TRBJ2-7, with 8 nucleotides matching TRBD2. The V gene end was trimmed by 5 bases and the J gene end by 0 bases; junction bases not matched to a gene: 6. The CDR3 spans 14 residues. The germline V gene encodes CDR1 GTSNPN and CDR2 SVGIG (reference sequence).

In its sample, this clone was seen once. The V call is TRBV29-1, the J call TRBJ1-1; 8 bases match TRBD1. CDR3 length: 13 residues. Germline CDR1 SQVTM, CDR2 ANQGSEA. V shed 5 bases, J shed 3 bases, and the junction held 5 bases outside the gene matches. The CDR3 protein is CSVSLTGDTEAFF. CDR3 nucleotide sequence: TGCAGCGTTAGTCTGACAGGGGACACTGAAGCTTTCTTT.

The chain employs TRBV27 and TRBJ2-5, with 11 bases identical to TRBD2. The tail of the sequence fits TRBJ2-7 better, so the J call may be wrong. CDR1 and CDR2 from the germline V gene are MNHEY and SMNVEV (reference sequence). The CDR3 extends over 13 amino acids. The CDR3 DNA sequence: TGTGCCAGCAGAAGGACTAGCGGGTACGAGCAGTACTTC. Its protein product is CASRRTSGYEQYF.

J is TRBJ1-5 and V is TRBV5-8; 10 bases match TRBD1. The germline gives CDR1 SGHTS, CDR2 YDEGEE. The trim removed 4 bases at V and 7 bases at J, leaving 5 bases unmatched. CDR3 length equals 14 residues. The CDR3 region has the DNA TGTGCCAGCAGCCCCGGGACAGGGGAACAGCCCCAGCATTTT. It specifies CASSPGTGEQPQHF. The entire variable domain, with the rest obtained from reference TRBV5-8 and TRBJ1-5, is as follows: EAGVTQSPTHLIKTRGQQATLRCSPISGHTSVYWYQQALGLGLQFLLWYDEGEERNRGNFPPRFSGRQFPNYSSELNVNALELEDSALYLCASSPGTGEQPQHFGDGTRLSIL.

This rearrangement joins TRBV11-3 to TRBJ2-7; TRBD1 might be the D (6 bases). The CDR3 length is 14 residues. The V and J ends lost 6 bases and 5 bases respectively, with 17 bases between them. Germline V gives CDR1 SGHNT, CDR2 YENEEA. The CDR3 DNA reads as TGTGCCAGCAGTTCCGACAGGATAGGAAACGAGCAGTACTTC. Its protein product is CASSSDRIGNEQYF.

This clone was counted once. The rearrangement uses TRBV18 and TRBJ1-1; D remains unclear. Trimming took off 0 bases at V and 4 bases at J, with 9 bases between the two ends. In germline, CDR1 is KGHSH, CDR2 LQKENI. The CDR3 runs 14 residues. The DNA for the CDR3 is TGTGCCAGCTCACCACCTGGGGTAGGCACTGAAGCTTTCTTT. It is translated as CASSPPGVGTEAFF.

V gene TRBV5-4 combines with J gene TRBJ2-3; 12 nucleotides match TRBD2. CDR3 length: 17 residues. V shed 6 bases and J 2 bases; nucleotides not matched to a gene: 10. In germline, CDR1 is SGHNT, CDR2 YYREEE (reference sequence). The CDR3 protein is CASTKRTSGDDTDTQYF. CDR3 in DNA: TGTGCCAGCACCAAAAGGACTAGCGGGGATGACACAGATACGCAGTATTTT.

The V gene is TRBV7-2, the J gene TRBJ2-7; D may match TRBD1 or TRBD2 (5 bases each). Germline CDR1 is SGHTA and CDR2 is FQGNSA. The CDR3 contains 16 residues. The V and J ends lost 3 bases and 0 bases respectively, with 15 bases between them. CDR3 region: CASSFFRGASSYEQYF. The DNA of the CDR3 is TGTGCCAGCAGCTTTTTCCGGGGCGCAAGCTCCTACGAGCAGTACTTC.

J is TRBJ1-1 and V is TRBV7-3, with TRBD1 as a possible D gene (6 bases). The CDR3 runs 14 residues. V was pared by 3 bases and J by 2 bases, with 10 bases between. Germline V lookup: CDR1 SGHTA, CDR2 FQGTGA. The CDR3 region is CASSFAGDNTEAFF. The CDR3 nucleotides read TGTGCCAGCAGCTTTGCAGGGGATAACACTGAAGCTTTCTTT.

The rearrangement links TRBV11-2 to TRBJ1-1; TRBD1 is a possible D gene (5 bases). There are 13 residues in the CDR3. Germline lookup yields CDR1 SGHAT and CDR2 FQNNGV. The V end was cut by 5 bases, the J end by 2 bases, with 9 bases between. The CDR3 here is CASSRTQNTEAFF. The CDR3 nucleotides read TGTGCCAGCAGCAGGACACAAAACACTGAAGCTTTCTTT.

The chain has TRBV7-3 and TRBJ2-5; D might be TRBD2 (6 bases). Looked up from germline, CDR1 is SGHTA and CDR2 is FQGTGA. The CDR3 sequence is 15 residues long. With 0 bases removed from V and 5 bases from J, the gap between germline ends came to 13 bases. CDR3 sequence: CASSLTWAGRETQYF. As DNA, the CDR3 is TGTGCCAGCAGCTTAACTTGGGCAGGGAGGGAGACCCAGTACTTC.

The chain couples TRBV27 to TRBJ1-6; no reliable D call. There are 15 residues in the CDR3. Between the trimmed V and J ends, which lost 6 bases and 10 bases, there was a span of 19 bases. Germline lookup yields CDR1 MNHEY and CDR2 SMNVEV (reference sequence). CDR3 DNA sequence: TGTGCCAGCAGCCCCTTTGACCGACGGCAATCACCCCTCCACTTT. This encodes CASSPFDRRQSPLHF.

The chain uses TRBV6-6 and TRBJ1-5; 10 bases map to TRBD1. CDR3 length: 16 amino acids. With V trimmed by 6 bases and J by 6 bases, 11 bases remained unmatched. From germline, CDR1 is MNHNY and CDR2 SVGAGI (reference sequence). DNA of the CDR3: TGTGCCAGCAGCTCCGGGACAGGGGTCATGATTCAGCCCCAGCATTTT. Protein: CASSSGTGVMIQPQHF.

The CDR3 coding sequence is TGTGCCAGCTCACCAGAAGAGTACGAGCAGTACTTC. Encoded protein: CASSPEEYEQYF. The J gene is TRBJ2-7, the V gene TRBV18; D gene unclear. With 2 bases removed from V and 4 bases from J, the gap between germline ends came to 6 bases. The V gene's germline CDR1 is KGHSH and CDR2 LQKENI. The CDR3 spans 12 residues.

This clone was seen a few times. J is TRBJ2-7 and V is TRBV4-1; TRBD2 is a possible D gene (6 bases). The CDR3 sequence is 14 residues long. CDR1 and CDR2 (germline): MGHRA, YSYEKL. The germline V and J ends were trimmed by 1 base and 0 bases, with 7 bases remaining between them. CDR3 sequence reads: CASSQVADSYEQYF. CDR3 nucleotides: TGCGCCAGCAGCCAAGTAGCGGACTCCTACGAGCAGTACTTC.